This is a list of T cell receptor beta chains from one sample in a study of CD8+ T cells in alopecia areata. The table came from immunoSEQ multiplex PCR; TCRdb's copy has only in-frame clones and leaves some out. Of 140,000 to 150,000 clones in the sample, around 49% were seen once. This sample comprised CD4+ T cells sorted from blood, obtained at week 0. These receptors were taken from a human donor with alopecia areata. The CDR3 runs from the conserved cysteine through the conserved F or W. A D gene is named only where the DNA matches it firmly. Clone size appears in some rows only: once, few, many, or a class for an expanded clone.

D gene	V gene	J gene	clone size	CDR3 DNA	CDR3 protein
TRBD1	TRBV18	TRBJ2-4	.	TGTGCCAGCTCACCGGGGACAGGGCTAGCCAAAAACATTCAGTACTTC	CASSPGTGLAKNIQYF
.	TRBV30	TRBJ1-1	few	TGTGCCTGGAGTGTACAAATCACTGAAGCTTTCTTT	CAWSVQITEAFF
TRBD1	TRBV30	TRBJ1-5	.	TGTGCCTGGGGGAACAGGGGGCATCAGCCCCAGCATTTT	CAWGNRGHQPQHF
.	TRBV29-1	TRBJ1-5	.	TGCAGCGTTGCGGGTAGCAATCAGCCCCAGCATTTT	CSVAGSNQPQHF
.	TRBV29-1	TRBJ1-5	.	TGCAGCGCCCAGGGTAGCGGTCAGCCCCAGCATTTT	CSAQGSGQPQHF
TRBD1	TRBV10-3	TRBJ1-1	.	TGTGCCATCAACTCCAAGGACAGGGTCATGAACACTGAAGCTTTCTTT	CAINSKDRVMNTEAFF
TRBD1	TRBV5-1	TRBJ2-4	.	TGCGCCAGCAGCTCGGTGGGACAGCAACAAAACATTCAGTACTTC	CASSSVGQQQNIQYF
TRBD2	TRBV29-1	TRBJ2-1	.	TGCAGCGTTGTACGCCTAGCGGACTACAATGAGCAGTTCTTC	CSVVRLADYNEQFF
.	TRBV7-2	TRBJ2-2	.	TGTGCCAGCATTGGACATACCTACGGGGAGCTGTTTTTT	CASIGHTYGELFF
.	TRBV11-2	TRBJ2-7	.	TGTGCCAGCAGCCGACAGAGCTCCTACGAGCAGTACTTC	CASSRQSSYEQYF
.	TRBV30	TRBJ2-1	few	TGTGCCTGGAGCGCGGGACAGATCTCCTACAATGAGCAGTTCTTC	CAWSAGQISYNEQFF
.	TRBV7-2	TRBJ1-5	few	TGTGCCAGCAGCCTTGACGTAAATCAGCCCCAGCATTTT	CASSLDVNQPQHF
.	TRBV18	TRBJ1-5	few	TGTGCCAGCTCCTTAACAGGTCCCAATCAGCCCCAGCATTTT	CASSLTGPNQPQHF
TRBD1	TRBV18	TRBJ2-1	few	TGTGCCAGCTCAACGGATTGGCAGGGGGTTAATGAGCAGTTCTTC	CASSTDWQGVNEQFF
.	TRBV27	TRBJ1-1	.	TGTGCCAGCAGTTTATCGGTGGCCCCGAACACTGAAGCTTTCTTT	CASSLSVAPNTEAFF
.	TRBV29-1	TRBJ2-3	.	TGCAGCGTTGAAGAGGGAGGCACAGATACGCAGTATTTT	CSVEEGGTDTQYF
.	TRBV5-1	TRBJ2-5	.	TGCGCCAGCAGCTTCGGAGACACCCAAGAGACCCAGTACTTC	CASSFGDTQETQYF
.	TRBV30	TRBJ2-5	few	TGTGCCTGGAGTCGCGGGGTTGGTGACCAAGAGACCCAGTACTTC	CAWSRGVGDQETQYF
TRBD2	TRBV5-1	TRBJ2-5	.	TGCGCCAGCAGCTTCGCCGGGGGGTCCCAAGAGACCCAGTACTTC	CASSFAGGSQETQYF
.	TRBV5-1	TRBJ1-3	.	TGCGCCAGCAGCTTGGACGCCTCCGCGGGAAAAGGAAACACCATATATTTT	CASSLDASAGKGNTIYF
.	TRBV30	TRBJ1-2	few	TGTGCCTGTCTCGGGGTCCAACGCCTAGGCTATGGCTACACCTTC	CACLGVQRLGYGYTF
TRBD2	TRBV30	TRBJ2-3	few	TGTGCCTGGAGTCCCGGGACTAGCGGGAGCACGCAGTATTTT	CAWSPGTSGSTQYF
.	TRBV5-1	TRBJ2-7	.	TGCGCCAGCAGCTTGGCAGGAGTAACCTACGAGCAGTACTTC	CASSLAGVTYEQYF
.	TRBV28	TRBJ1-1	few	TGTGCCAGCAGTTTAGTTCAGATGAACACTGAAGCTTTCTTT	CASSLVQMNTEAFF
.	TRBV18	TRBJ1-2	.	TGTGCCAGCTCACCAGCGGGGGGACGCGGCTACACCTTC	CASSPAGGRGYTF
TRBD1	TRBV4-1	TRBJ2-7	.	TGCGCCAGCAGCCAAGATGGACAGGGGGGGAAGCAGTACTTC	CASSQDGQGGKQYF
.	TRBV7-9	TRBJ2-1	.	TGTGCCAGCAGCGAGGGGATCTACAATGAGCAGTTCTTC	CASSEGIYNEQFF
.	TRBV14	TRBJ1-2	many	TGTGCCAGCAGCCAAGATCCCAGGAGTTACGGCTACACCTTC	CASSQDPRSYGYTF